This T cell receptor (beta chain) was documented in a study of CD8 T cells in ankylosing spondylitis. Study-wide findings and caveats: Several of the motif variants were reported before in synovial fluid and blood from reactive arthritis. A motif in TCR beta, a set of eight highly homologous variants, appeared characteristic of ankylosing spondylitis blood. Enrichment of disease-linked clones was reportedly significant in matched ankylosing spondylitis synovial fluid.

Libraries of TCR beta came from quantitative 5'-RACE with molecular barcodes. TCRdb passed the 5' RACE reads through MiXCR, listing each CDR3 protein once. The sample holds under 850,000 distinct CDR3 sequences, 15% to 20% seen once. The CDR3 runs 11 residues. Looked up from germline, CDR1 is SGHDT and CDR2 is YYEEEE. Trimming left V 2 bases short and J 8 bases short, with 7 bases between. To note about this clonotype: Its antigen is still unknown.

The chain is built from TRBV5-6 and TRBJ1-1, with D uncertain. This TCR derives from a male donor with ankylosing spondylitis. Sequenced material: blood, either unsorted or a sorted T cell fraction (not recorded which). CDR3 sequence reads: CASSFSEEAFF. The CDR3 region has the DNA TGTGCCAGCAGCTTTTCCGAAGAAGCTTTCTTT.